A single sample gave rise to the 31 T cell receptor beta chains below, sequenced in a study of a mutant IDH1 vaccine in newly diagnosed glioma. Time point denoted: week 47, end of study. Doses of 300 ug of mutant IDH1 20-mer peptide were given with topical imiquimod. TCRdb's table, derived via immunoSEQ multiplex PCR, lists solely in-frame clones and lacks some. This table has approximately 25,000 clones, 82% appearing once. The antigens of these receptors remain unknown. The sample here was PBMCs, taken from a glioma patient whose treatment included an IDH1 peptide vaccine. Source of these receptors: a middle-aged man with glioma. Some clones in this sample may be carry-over from other donors' samples.

The chain employs TRBV4-1 and TRBJ2-7; D is possibly TRBD2 (5 bases). CDR3 size: 16 residues. Per the germline V gene, CDR1 is MGHRA and CDR2 is YSYEKL. Trimming removed 1 base at V and 3 bases at J, with 16 bases between. For the CDR3, the DNA is TGCGCCAGCAGCCAAGGGAAACCCGGGGAATTCTACGAGCAGTACTTC. This encodes CASSQGKPGEFYEQYF.

This rearrangement joins TRBV30 to TRBJ1-5; no definite D call. V was shortened by 1 base and J by 2 bases, with 6 bases between the two germline ends. CDR1 and CDR2 (germline): GTSNPN, SVGIG (reference sequence). The CDR3 sequence is 13 residues long. The CDR3 DNA reads as TGTGCCTGGAGTGGGGGAGGCAATCAGCCCCAGCATTTT. Its translation: CAWSGGGNQPQHF.

This chain uses TRBV5-4 with TRBJ2-1, with 7 positions matching TRBD2. Germline V CDR1 and CDR2: SGHNT, YYREEE (reference sequence). The CDR3 runs to 15 residues. J was trimmed by 3 bases and V by 4 bases; bases with no gene match: 7. CDR3 residues: CASSTWGEGYNEQFF. Written as DNA, the CDR3 is TGTGCCAGCAGCACCTGGGGGGAGGGCTACAATGAGCAGTTCTTC. Supplemented by reference TRBV5-4 and TRBJ2-1, the full variable domain reads ETGVTQSPTHLIKTRGQQVTLRCSSQSGHNTVSWYQQALGQGPQFIFQYYREEENGRGNFPPRFSGLQFPNYSSELNVNALELDDSALYLCASSTWGEGYNEQFFGPGTRLTVL.

The chain combines TRBV27 with TRBJ2-5; tentatively, D is TRBD2 (6 bases). Looked up from germline, CDR1 is MNHEY and CDR2 is SMNVEV (reference sequence). Trimming left V 3 bases short and J 1 base short, with 9 bases between. The CDR3 sequence is 14 residues long. CDR3 in amino acids: CASSFRGSQETQYF. CDR3 bases: TGTGCCAGCAGTTTCCGGGGGTCCCAAGAGACCCAGTACTTC.

This sequence joins TRBV27 and TRBJ2-1, with TRBD2 identical over 8 bases. CDR1 MNHEY and CDR2 SMNVEV come from the germline V gene (reference sequence). The V segment lost 4 bases and the J segment 0 bases; nucleotides outside the gene matches: 14. The CDR3 runs 19 residues. The CDR3 loop is CASSSPPAGVVSSYNEQFF. The CDR3 bases are TGTGCCAGCAGTTCCCCTCCAGCGGGGGTCGTGAGCTCCTACAATGAGCAGTTCTTC.

This clone occurred once. The chain links TRBV20-1 to TRBJ2-5, with D perhaps assigned TRBD1 or TRBD2 (5 bases each). Germline CDR1 reads DFQATT; CDR2 reads SNEGSKA (reference sequence). With 6 bases removed from V and 5 bases from J, the gap between germline ends came to 10 bases. CDR3 length equals 11 residues. This CDR3 reads CSAWDVETQYF. CDR3 DNA sequence: TGCAGTGCGTGGGACGTTGAGACCCAGTACTTC.

The gene calls are TRBV2 and TRBJ2-1; 11 nucleotides align to TRBD2. V was clipped by 6 bases and J by 6 bases; unmatched bases: 4. Germline CDR1 SNHLY, CDR2 FYNNEI. This CDR3 region has 14 residues. The CDR3 sequence is CASSTSGGFNEQFF. The CDR3 region has the DNA TGTGCCAGCAGCACTAGCGGGGGTTTCAATGAGCAGTTCTTC.

The chain couples TRBV6-6 to TRBJ2-3, with 10 bases that match TRBD2. This CDR3 comprises 16 residues. The V and J ends lost 4 bases and 4 bases, in that order; junction bases with no gene match: 8. The germline V gene encodes CDR1 MNHNY and CDR2 SVGAGI (reference sequence). The CDR3 region is CASSSSGLASSDTQYF. The CDR3 bases are TGTGCCAGCAGTTCCTCGGGACTAGCGAGCTCAGATACGCAGTATTTT.

The chain couples TRBV4-1 to TRBJ1-1; D gene unclear. Trimming shortened V by 6 bases and J by 4 bases, and 15 bases separated the two germline ends. This CDR3 is 14 amino acids long. The germline CDR1 and CDR2 sequences are MGHRA and YSYEKL. The CDR3 DNA follows: TGCGCCAGCAGGGACGGTAGGATCGCCACTGAAGCTTTCTTT. This translates into CASRDGRIATEAFF.

This clone was recorded once. The chain has TRBV11-2 and TRBJ1-2, with D tentatively TRBD1 (5 bases). CDR1 and CDR2 from the germline V gene are SGHAT and FQNNGV. The CDR3 extends over 14 amino acids. Trimming took off 5 bases at V and 8 bases at J, with 18 bases between the two ends. The CDR3 loop reads CASSLYKTVGGYTF. CDR3 nucleotide sequence: TGTGCCAGCAGCCTATATAAGACAGTTGGCGGCTACACCTTC.

The gene calls are TRBV28 and TRBJ2-5; D may match TRBD1 or TRBD2 (6 bases each). Germline V gives CDR1 MDHEN, CDR2 SYDVKM. CDR3 length: 14 residues. The V gene lost 4 bases and the J gene lost 3 bases, with 12 bases spanning the gap. The CDR3 sequence: CASSSPGAEETQYF. The DNA for the CDR3 is TGTGCCAGCAGTTCCCCGGGGGCTGAAGAGACCCAGTACTTC.

The chain uses TRBV6-1 and TRBJ2-3; D possibly matches TRBD1 or TRBD2 (5 bases each). CDR3 length equals 15 residues. The V end lost 6 bases, the J end lost 1 base, and 14 bases lay between the germline ends. Germline CDR1 MNHNS, CDR2 SASEGT. Here the CDR3 DNA reads TGTGCCAGCAGGGCTTTCCGGGACGGCACAGATACGCAGTATTTT. Protein: CASRAFRDGTDTQYF.

This chain links TRBV4-3 with TRBJ1-2; TRBD1 matches at 12 bases. The CDR3 is made up of 16 amino acids. Germline V gene lookup returns CDR1 LGHNA and CDR2 YSLEER. V lost 4 bases and J lost 8; bases outside the gene matches: 11. The CDR3 DNA follows: TGCGCCAGCAGCCTTGGGACAGGGGGCATGCCGGCGGGCTACACCTTC. Translated: CASSLGTGGMPAGYTF.

The gene calls are TRBV5-1 and TRBJ1-2; D uncertain. V lost 4 bases to trimming and J lost 0 bases, with 16 bases between them. The CDR3 totals 16 residues. Germline CDR1 SGHRS, CDR2 YFSETQ. In nucleotides, the CDR3 is TGCGCCAGCAGCCCAACGTCCGGGCAAGCTAACTATGGCTACACCTTC. Its translation: CASSPTSGQANYGYTF.

This chain joins TRBV7-9 and TRBJ1-2; 7 positions agree with TRBD1. The CDR3 sequence is 16 residues long. Germline V lookup: CDR1 SEHNR, CDR2 FQNEAQ (reference sequence). V lost 5 bases, J lost 6 bases, and 15 bases stayed unmatched. CDR3 sequence (DNA): TGTGCCAGCAGCCCTTTAGGTCTTTACAGGGGACATGGCTACACCTTC. Protein product: CASSPLGLYRGHGYTF. Variable domain in full (rest from reference TRBV7-9 and TRBJ1-2): DTGVSQNPRHKITKRGQNVTFRCDPISEHNRLYWYRQTLGQGPEFLTYFQNEAQLEKSRLLSDRFSAERPKGSFSTLEIQRTEQGDSAMYLCASSPLGLYRGHGYTFGSGTRLTVV.

This clone was seen only a few times. The chain carries TRBV6-6 and TRBJ1-1; D possibly corresponds to TRBD1 (6 bases). The germline CDR1 and CDR2 sequences are MNHNY and SVGAGI (reference sequence). The CDR3 length is 10 residues. V lost 8 bases and J lost 11, with 12 bases in between. CDR3 nucleotides: TGTGCCAGCGAGGGGGGTTCGGCTTTCTTT. Translated: CASEGGSAFF.

The V gene is TRBV9, the J gene TRBJ2-5; D is possibly TRBD2 (5 bases). CDR1 and CDR2 (germline): SGDLS, YYNGEE. The CDR3 has 14 amino acids. Trimming took 0 bases from V and 2 from J, leaving 8 bases between them. DNA of the CDR3: TGTGCCAGCAGCGTAGCGGGGTCTCAAGAGACCCAGTACTTC. Residues: CASSVAGSQETQYF.

This clone has only one observation. The chain uses TRBV15 and TRBJ1-5; TRBD1 is a possible D gene (6 bases). The germline V gene encodes CDR1 LNHNV and CDR2 YYDKDF (reference sequence). This CDR3 has 14 residues. V lost 7 bases and J lost 4, with 14 bases in between. CDR3 sequence (DNA): TGTGCCACCAAGATGACAGGCTCTAATCAGCCCCAGCATTTT. It translates to CATKMTGSNQPQHF.

The gene calls are TRBV18 and TRBJ1-1, with D unresolved. Trimming pared 0 bases from V and 1 base from J, leaving 9 bases between. The CDR3 length is 15 residues. Germline V gene data show CDR1 as KGHSH and CDR2 as LQKENI. The CDR3 nucleotides read TGTGCCAGCTCACCACCTAGTTTGCAGAACACTGAAGCTTTCTTT. Translation: CASSPPSLQNTEAFF.

The rearrangement uses TRBV5-4 and TRBJ2-3; the D is unclear. The V gene's germline CDR1 is SGHNT and CDR2 YYREEE (reference sequence). This CDR3 has 14 amino acids. V was clipped by 4 bases and J by 11 bases, with 20 bases between them. The CDR3 protein is CASSPPEDWSRQYF. In DNA form, the CDR3 reads TGTGCCAGCAGCCCCCCTGAGGATTGGTCGCGGCAGTATTTT.

The chain has TRBV10-3 and TRBJ1-1; D might be TRBD1 (5 bases). V was shortened by 2 bases and J by 1 base, with 14 bases between the two germline ends. The germline CDR1 and CDR2 sequences are ENHRY and SYGVKD. The CDR3 contains 16 residues. For the CDR3, the DNA is TGTGCCATCAGTGAGAGTTTCAGGGTGGCGAACACTGAAGCTTTCTTT. Translation: CAISESFRVANTEAFF.

The V and J genes are TRBV27 and TRBJ2-7; D not resolved. With 0 bases removed from V and 0 bases from J, the gap between germline ends came to 12 bases. The CDR3 totals 16 residues. Germline V gives CDR1 MNHEY, CDR2 SMNVEV (reference sequence). CDR3 sequence (DNA): TGTGCCAGCAGTTTATCCATCGGGCTTAGCTCCTACGAGCAGTACTTC. Encoded protein: CASSLSIGLSSYEQYF.

This clone showed up just a few times. The chain uses TRBV30 and TRBJ2-2, with TRBD1 identical over 7 bases. J lost 0 bases, V lost 8 bases, and 6 bases had no gene match. The CDR3 has 14 residues. Germline-derived CDR1 and CDR2 are GTSNPN and SVGIG (reference sequence). This CDR3 reads CAGTGAANTGELFF. CDR3 DNA: TGTGCCGGCACAGGGGCGGCGAACACCGGGGAGCTGTTTTTT.

The rearrangement uses TRBV27 and TRBJ1-1; tentative D call: TRBD1 (6 bases). Germline V lookup: CDR1 MNHEY, CDR2 SMNVEV (reference sequence). Trimming shortened V by 7 bases and J by 0 bases, and 12 bases separated the two germline ends. The CDR3 has 14 amino acids. CDR3 region: CASISGTLNTEAFF. CDR3 DNA: TGTGCCAGCATCTCCGGGACATTGAACACTGAAGCTTTCTTT.

V and J are TRBV2 and TRBJ1-5; the D gene is possibly TRBD1 (6 bases). The germline gives CDR1 SNHLY, CDR2 FYNNEI. V lost 2 bases and J lost 0, with 17 bases in between. CDR3 length equals 18 residues. The CDR3 loop is CASSEFGRGGYSNQPQHF. The CDR3, as DNA: TGTGCCAGCAGTGAATTTGGTAGGGGGGGCTATAGCAATCAGCCCCAGCATTTT.

V gene TRBV15 combines with J gene TRBJ2-3; D tentatively fits TRBD1 or TRBD2 (5 bases each). The CDR3 covers 15 residues. Germline V lookup: CDR1 LNHNV, CDR2 YYDKDF (reference sequence). V lost 0 bases, J lost 5 bases, and 12 bases lay in between. The CDR3 DNA follows: TGTGCCACCAGCAGAGACAGGGACCTGGGAGATACGCAGTATTTT. Translation: CATSRDRDLGDTQYF.

This clone was seen a handful of times. The chain has TRBV7-2 and TRBJ1-6; 10 bases agree with TRBD1. CDR1 is SGHTA and CDR2 is FQGNSA in the germline V gene. Trimming cost V 5 bases and J 7 bases; bases outside gene matches: 5. This CDR3 is built from 15 residues. DNA of the CDR3: TGTGCCAGCAGCCAGCAGACAGGGGGCAATTCACCCCTCCACTTT. Residues: CASSQQTGGNSPLHF.

The V gene is TRBV14, the J gene TRBJ2-2, with D unclear. The CDR3 contains 14 residues. The V end was cut by 4 bases, the J end by 4 bases, with 10 bases between. Germline CDR1 is SGHDN and CDR2 is FVKESK. Here the CDR3 reads CASSPLSSTGELFF. In nucleotides, the CDR3 is TGTGCCAGCAGCCCACTTAGTAGCACCGGGGAGCTGTTTTTT.

In its sample, this clone was seen a few times. This chain connects TRBV15 to TRBJ1-5, with a tentative D call TRBD1 (5 bases). Germline V gene sequence: CDR1 LNHNV, CDR2 YYDKDF (reference sequence). Trimming stripped 0 bases from V and 5 bases from J, with 23 bases between. The CDR3 loop spans 19 amino acids. CDR3 DNA sequence: TGTGCCACCAGCAGAGACAAAATTGGCTTTGACAGCGGATATCAGCCCCAGCATTTT. Encoded protein: CATSRDKIGFDSGYQPQHF.

This chain uses TRBV6-5 with TRBJ2-2; the D gene is possibly TRBD1 (5 bases). The CDR3 runs to 12 residues. V was clipped by 7 bases and J by 5 bases, with 8 bases between them. Germline lookup yields CDR1 MNHEY and CDR2 SVGAGI. The CDR3 DNA follows: TGTGCCAGCAAAGCAGGGACCGGGGAGCTGTTTTTT. Translating gives CASKAGTGELFF.

The chain has TRBV7-6 and TRBJ2-7, with 10 bases lining up with TRBD2. The CDR3 length is 16 residues. Per germline, CDR1 SGHVS and CDR2 FNYEAQ. Trimming took 2 bases from V and 3 from J; bases not matched to a gene: 7. This CDR3 is CASSLTSGAIFYEQYF. CDR3 coding DNA: TGTGCCAGCAGCTTAACTAGCGGGGCCATTTTCTACGAGCAGTACTTC.